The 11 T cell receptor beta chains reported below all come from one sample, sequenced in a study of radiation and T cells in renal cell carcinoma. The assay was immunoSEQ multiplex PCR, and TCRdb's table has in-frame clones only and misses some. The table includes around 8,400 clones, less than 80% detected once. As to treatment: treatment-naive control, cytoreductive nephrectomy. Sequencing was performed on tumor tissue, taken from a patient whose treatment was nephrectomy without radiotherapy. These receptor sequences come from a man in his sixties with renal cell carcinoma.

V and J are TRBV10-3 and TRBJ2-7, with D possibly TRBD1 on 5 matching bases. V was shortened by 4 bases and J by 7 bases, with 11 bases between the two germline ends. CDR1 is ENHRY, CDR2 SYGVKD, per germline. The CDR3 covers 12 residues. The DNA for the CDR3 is TGTGCCATCAGTGGGCAGGGCGGAGAGCAGTACTTC. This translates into CAISGQGGEQYF.

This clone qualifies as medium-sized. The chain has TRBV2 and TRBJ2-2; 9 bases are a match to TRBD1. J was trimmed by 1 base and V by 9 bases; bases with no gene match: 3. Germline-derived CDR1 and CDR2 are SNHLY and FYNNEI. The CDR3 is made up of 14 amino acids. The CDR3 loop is CASWTGENTGELFF. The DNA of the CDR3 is TGTGCCAGTTGGACAGGGGAGAACACCGGGGAGCTGTTTTTT.

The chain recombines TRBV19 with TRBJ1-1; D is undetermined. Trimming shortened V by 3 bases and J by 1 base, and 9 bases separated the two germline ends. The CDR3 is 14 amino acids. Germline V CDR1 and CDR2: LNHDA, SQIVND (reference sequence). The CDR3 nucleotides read TGTGCCAGTAGTATGAATAGCGAGAACACTGAAGCTTTCTTT. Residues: CASSMNSENTEAFF.

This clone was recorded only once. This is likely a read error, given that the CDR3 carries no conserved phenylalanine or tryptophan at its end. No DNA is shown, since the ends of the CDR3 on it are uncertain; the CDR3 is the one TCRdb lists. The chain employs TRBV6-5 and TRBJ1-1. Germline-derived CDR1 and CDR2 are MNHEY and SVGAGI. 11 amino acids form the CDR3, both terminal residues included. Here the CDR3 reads CASSSPKAASL.

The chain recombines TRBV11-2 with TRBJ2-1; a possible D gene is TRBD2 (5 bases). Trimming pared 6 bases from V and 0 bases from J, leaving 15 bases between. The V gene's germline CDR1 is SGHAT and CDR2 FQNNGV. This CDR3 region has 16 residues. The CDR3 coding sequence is TGTGCCAGCAGGGGTTTTATAGGGAGCTCCTACAATGAGCAGTTCTTC. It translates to CASRGFIGSSYNEQFF.

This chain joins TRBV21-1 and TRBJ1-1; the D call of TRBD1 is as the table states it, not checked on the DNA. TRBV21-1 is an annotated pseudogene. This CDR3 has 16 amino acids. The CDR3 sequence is CASSTKANRVYTEAFF. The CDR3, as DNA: TGTGCCAGCAGCACAAAGGCTAACAGGGTTTACACTGAAGCTTTCTTT.

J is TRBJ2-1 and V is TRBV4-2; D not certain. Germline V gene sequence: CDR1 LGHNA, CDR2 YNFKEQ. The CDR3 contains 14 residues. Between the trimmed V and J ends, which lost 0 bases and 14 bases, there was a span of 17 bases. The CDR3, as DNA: TGTGCCAGCAGCCAAGATGAGGCCAAGACCCCTAAGTTCTTC. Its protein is CASSQDEAKTPKFF.

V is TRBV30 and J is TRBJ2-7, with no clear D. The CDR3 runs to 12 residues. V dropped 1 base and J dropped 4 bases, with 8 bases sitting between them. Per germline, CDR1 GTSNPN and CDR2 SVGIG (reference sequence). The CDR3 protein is CAWSENLYEQYF. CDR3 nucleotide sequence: TGTGCCTGGAGTGAAAACCTATACGAGCAGTACTTC.

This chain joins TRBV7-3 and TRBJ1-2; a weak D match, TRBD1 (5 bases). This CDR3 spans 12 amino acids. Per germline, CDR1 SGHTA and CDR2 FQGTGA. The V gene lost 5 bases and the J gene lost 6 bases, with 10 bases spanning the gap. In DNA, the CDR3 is TGTGCCAGCAGCCCGGGGGTCGATGGCTACACCTTC. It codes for CASSPGVDGYTF.

The CDR3 reads CASSSDSGSDTQYF. The CDR3 DNA sequence: TGCGCCAGCAGCTCCGACAGCGGTTCAGATACGCAGTATTTT. The V call is TRBV5-1, the J call TRBJ2-3; D possibly matches TRBD1 or TRBD2 (5 bases each). This CDR3 contains 14 residues. Trimming left V 3 bases short and J 4 bases short, with 12 bases between. CDR1 and CDR2 from the germline V gene are SGHRS and YFSETQ.

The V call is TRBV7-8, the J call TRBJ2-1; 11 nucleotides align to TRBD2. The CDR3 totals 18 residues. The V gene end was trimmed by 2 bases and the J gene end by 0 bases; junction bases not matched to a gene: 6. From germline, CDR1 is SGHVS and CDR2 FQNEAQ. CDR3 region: CASSLLAGGRFSYNEQFF. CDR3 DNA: TGTGCCAGCAGCTTACTAGCGGGGGGCCGTTTCTCCTACAATGAGCAGTTCTTC.